The 8 T cell receptor beta chains below all came from one sample that was sequenced in a study of T-cell reconstitution after alpha-beta-depleted transplantation in children (dated by TCRdb to between 2015 and 2016). Library prep was done by PCR. Sequencing instrument: Illumina HiSeq 2500. TCR libraries were prepared with molecular barcoding, using unique molecular identifiers to normalize TCRbeta repertoire quantification. Starting from the raw public reads, TCRdb applied fastp trimming at Q25, assembled clones with MiXCR and retained in-frame beta chains. Every distinct CDR3 protein forms one entry, paired with its most common genes and DNA. For this sample the table gives more than 450,000 distinct CDR3 sequences, of which 15% to 20% were detected only once. 2.5% to 3.5% of the sample belongs to the ten largest clones. The input for sequencing was PBMCs from the stem cell graft donor, taken from the stem cell graft. These receptors originate from a human donor who donated a stem cell graft to a child with acute lymphoblastic leukemia.

This clonotype came up many times. V is TRBV29-1 and J is TRBJ2-5, with D tentatively TRBD2 (5 bases). V was clipped by 3 bases and J by 4 bases, with 9 bases between them. Germline V gives CDR1 SQVTM, CDR2 ANQGSEA. The CDR3 is made up of 12 amino acids. CDR3 DNA: TGCAGCGTTGAGAGGAGGCGAGAGACCCAGTACTTC. Amino acids: CSVERRRETQYF.

This clonotype was counted between two and nine times. The chain links TRBV7-9 to TRBJ2-5, with D perhaps assigned TRBD1 or TRBD2 (5 bases each). The CDR3 covers 14 residues. V lost 5 bases and J lost 2, with 12 bases in between. Germline assignment: CDR1 SEHNR and CDR2 FQNEAQ (reference sequence). CDR3 protein: CASSGPGTQETQYF. The CDR3 DNA reads TGTGCCAGCAGCGGACCCGGGACGCAAGAGACCCAGTACTTC.

This clonotype appeared a few times. The chain uses TRBV29-1 and TRBJ2-6, with TRBD1 as a possible D gene (5 bases). Trimming shortened V by 4 bases and J by 15 bases, and 22 bases separated the two germline ends. CDR1 SQVTM and CDR2 ANQGSEA come from the germline V gene. This CDR3 contains 14 residues. The CDR3: CSVVLDKGLINLTF. In nucleotides, the CDR3 is TGCAGCGTTGTGTTGGACAAGGGGTTGATCAACCTGACTTTC.

This clonotype was seen a handful of times. The chain employs TRBV11-1 and TRBJ2-3, with 9 bases identical to TRBD2. The germline V gene has CDR1 SGHAT and CDR2 FQDESV (reference sequence). J was trimmed by 4 bases and V by 4 bases; bases with no gene match: 15. This CDR3 has 18 residues. CDR3 residues: CASSSRISRGRVADTQYF. The CDR3 bases are TGTGCCAGCAGCTCCAGGATATCTCGCGGGAGGGTAGCAGATACGCAGTATTTT.

This clonotype was observed a handful of times. J is TRBJ1-2 and V is TRBV12-3 or TRBV12-4, with 7 bases fitting TRBD1. V was clipped by 5 bases and J by 5 bases; unmatched bases: 5. There are 13 residues in the CDR3. CDR3 nucleotide sequence: TGTGCCAGCAGTCCGGGACAGAAGTATGGCTACACCTTC. Translation: CASSPGQKYGYTF.

This clonotype was detected only a few times. This rearrangement joins TRBV10-3 to TRBJ2-3; D unclear. The germline V gene has CDR1 ENHRY and CDR2 SYGVKD. Deletions cut 0 bases from V and 0 bases from J, with 13 bases between. The CDR3 runs 17 residues. The chain's CDR3 is CAISESDNPPSTDTQYF. The CDR3 DNA reads as TGTGCCATCAGTGAGTCAGACAACCCTCCTAGCACAGATACGCAGTATTTT.

V is TRBV11-2 and J is TRBJ2-2; 7 nucleotides align to TRBD1. Germline CDR1 reads SGHAT; CDR2 reads FQNNGV. The CDR3 has 14 residues. The J segment lost 5 bases and the V segment lost 1 base, leaving 1 base of the junction unmatched. The CDR3 DNA reads TGTGCCAGCAGCTTAGGGGACAGAACCGGGGAGCTGTTTTTT. Protein: CASSLGDRTGELFF. Looking up the rest from reference TRBV11-2 and TRBJ2-2 gives the full variable domain: EAGVAQSPRYKIIEKRQSVAFWCNPISGHATLYWYQQILGQGPKLLIQFQNNGVVDDSQLPKDRFSAERLKGVDSTLKIQPAKLEDSAVYLCASSLGDRTGELFFGEGSRLTVL.

The CDR3 DNA reads as TGTGCCAGCAGTGAACCCAGGGGGTCACTCTACGAGCAGTACTTC. This translates into CASSEPRGSLYEQYF. V and J are TRBV6-1 and TRBJ2-7; 7 bases align to TRBD1. Germline-derived CDR1 and CDR2 are MNHNS and SASEGT. Trimming cost V 2 bases and J 3 bases; bases outside gene matches: 7. The CDR3 sequence is 15 residues long.